A single sample gave rise to the 29 T cell receptor beta chains below, sequenced in a study of blood T cell repertoires in COVID-19. Data came from immunoSEQ multiplex PCR; TCRdb stores just in-frame clones and leaves some out. The table lists roughly 300,000 clones, around 83% of them singletons. Sequenced input: peripheral blood. Every receptor here comes from a woman between 45 and 65 years old with acute or convalescent COVID-19.

This rearrangement joins TRBV2 to TRBJ1-1, with TRBD1 as a possible D gene (5 bases). The CDR3 length is 14 residues. CDR1 and CDR2 (germline): SNHLY, FYNNEI. Trimming stripped 5 bases from V and 3 bases from J, with 13 bases between. CDR3 residues: CASSFDSLYTEAFF. DNA of the CDR3: TGTGCCAGCAGTTTTGACAGTCTCTACACTGAAGCTTTCTTT.

This chain uses TRBV11-2 with TRBJ1-4; TRBD1 matches 12 bases. V dropped 6 bases and J dropped 0; count of bases not matched to a gene: 5. CDR1 is SGHAT, CDR2 FQNNGV, per germline. This CDR3 is 17 amino acids long. The CDR3 reads CASRRGQGAPTNEKLFF. CDR3 DNA sequence: TGTGCCAGCAGGCGGGGACAGGGGGCTCCAACTAATGAAAAACTGTTTTTT.

This rearrangement joins TRBV6-1 to TRBJ1-5; tentatively, D is TRBD1 (6 bases). V was clipped by 1 base and J by 1 base, with 14 bases between them. This CDR3 is built from 17 residues. Germline CDR1 MNHNS, CDR2 SASEGT. The CDR3 loop reads CASSEGSYQGSNQPQHF. CDR3 sequence (DNA): TGTGCCAGCAGTGAAGGCAGTTATCAGGGGAGCAATCAGCCCCAGCATTTT.

CDR3 amino acids: CATGWGGGANEQFF. The DNA of the CDR3 is TGTGCCACCGGCTGGGGCGGGGGGGCCAATGAGCAGTTCTTC. The chain combines TRBV24-1 with TRBJ2-1, with TRBD2 matching over 9 bases. After removal of 9 bases from V and 6 bases from J, the junction contained 8 bases not matched to a gene. Germline loops: CDR1 KGHDR, CDR2 SFDVKD. The length of the CDR3 is 14 residues.

The chain employs TRBV30 and TRBJ1-5; TRBD1 matches 7 bases. V lost 0 bases, J lost 5 bases, and 4 bases stayed unmatched. CDR1 is GTSNPN, CDR2 SVGIG, per germline (reference sequence). The CDR3 is 14 amino acids. The CDR3 nucleotides read TGTGCCTGGAGTGTGGGGGACAGTCATCAGCCCCAGCATTTT. Translated: CAWSVGDSHQPQHF.

The chain carries TRBV6-5 and TRBJ2-1; maybe TRBD2 (6 bases). Trimming took 6 bases from V and 4 from J, leaving 7 bases between them. The CDR3 consists of 12 residues. Germline values: CDR1 MNHEY, CDR2 SVGAGI. The CDR3 bases are TGTGCCAGCAGCGGGGGTTACAATGAGCAGTTCTTC. Its protein product is CASSGGYNEQFF.

The genes are TRBV7-8 and TRBJ2-1, with 8 bases that match TRBD1. After removal of 4 bases from V and 10 bases from J, the junction contained 6 bases not matched to a gene. Germline V lookup: CDR1 SGHVS, CDR2 FQNEAQ. The CDR3 runs 13 residues. CDR3 in DNA: TGTGCCAGCAGCTCCGGCCGGGACAGGGAGCAGTTCTTC. This codes for CASSSGRDREQFF.

Here the CDR3 DNA reads TGCAGCGCCTTGTTCACAGGGGGCGGTGAGCAGTTCTTC. This encodes CSALFTGGGEQFF. V usage is TRBV29-1 and J usage is TRBJ2-1; 9 bases line up with TRBD1. V was pared by 7 bases and J by 9 bases, with 10 bases of the junction left unmatched. The V gene's germline CDR1 is SQVTM and CDR2 ANQGSEA. The CDR3 runs 13 residues.

The rearrangement joins TRBV5-8 to TRBJ2-5; perhaps TRBD1 as D (5 bases). V was shortened by 4 bases and J by 4 bases, with 11 bases between the two germline ends. Per germline, CDR1 SGHTS and CDR2 YDEGEE. The CDR3 runs to 13 residues. The CDR3 DNA reads as TGTGCCAGCAGCCCCAGGGTAATAGAGACCCAGTACTTC. Its protein product is CASSPRVIETQYF.

The V and J genes are TRBV5-5 and TRBJ1-2; 8 nucleotides align to TRBD1. With 2 bases clipped from V and 5 bases from J, the junction kept 8 bases outside the gene matches. Germline V gene data show CDR1 as SGHKS and CDR2 as YYEKEE (reference sequence). The length of the CDR3 is 15 residues. For the CDR3, the DNA is TGTGCCAGCAGCTTACGCCCGGGACAGGAGTATGGCTACACCTTC. Translated, it gives CASSLRPGQEYGYTF.

The chain recombines TRBV9 with TRBJ1-1, with D unclear. The V gene's germline CDR1 is SGDLS and CDR2 YYNGEE. CDR3 length: 14 residues. V shed 0 bases and J shed 2 bases, with 8 bases lying between them. DNA of the CDR3: TGTGCCAGCAGCGTAGACACAGCCAACACTGAAGCTTTCTTT. Its protein is CASSVDTANTEAFF.

This chain uses TRBV7-9 with TRBJ2-1; 9 bases are a match to TRBD2. Germline values: CDR1 SEHNR, CDR2 FQNEAQ (reference sequence). V trimming: 1 base; J trimming: 4 bases; junction bases outside the gene matches: 5. The CDR3 spans 16 residues. CDR3 sequence: CASSLGLAGIYNEQFF. The CDR3 coding sequence is TGTGCCAGCAGCTTAGGGCTAGCGGGGATATACAATGAGCAGTTCTTC.

This clone was found a few times. V is TRBV5-4 and J is TRBJ2-7; no clear D. The CDR3 length is 13 residues. The germline CDR1 and CDR2 sequences are SGHNT and YYREEE (reference sequence). V was shortened by 3 bases and J by 2 bases, with 9 bases between the two germline ends. The CDR3 sequence is CASSSDSTYEQYV. Here the CDR3 DNA reads TGTGCCAGCAGCTCTGACTCCACCTACGAGCAGTACGTC.

The CDR3 loop is CASSSAGFTGELFF. DNA of the CDR3: TGTGCCAGCAGTTCGGCGGGGTTCACCGGGGAGCTGTTTTTT. The gene calls are TRBV27 and TRBJ2-2; possibly TRBD2 for D (6 bases). Trimming cost V 4 bases and J 4 bases, with 10 bases left between them. This CDR3 has 14 residues. Germline V gene sequence: CDR1 MNHEY, CDR2 SMNVEV (reference sequence).

This chain links TRBV3-1 (or the pseudogene TRBV3-2) with TRBJ2-3; D is uncertain. Germline-derived CDR1 and CDR2 are LGHDT and YNNKEL (reference sequence). V lost 1 base and J lost 4, with 15 bases in between. This CDR3 is 16 amino acids long. The CDR3 loop reads CASSQAGLAAADTQYF. CDR3 nucleotide sequence: TGTGCCAGCAGCCAAGCCGGCCTCGCGGCGGCAGATACGCAGTATTTT.

Here the CDR3 DNA reads TGTGCCAGCAGTTCCCCGGGACACCCCTATGGCTACACCTTC. Translated, it gives CASSSPGHPYGYTF. The V and J genes are TRBV27 and TRBJ1-2; a weak D match, TRBD1 (6 bases). CDR3 length equals 14 residues. The V end lost 4 bases, the J end lost 4 bases, and 13 bases lay between the germline ends. Looked up from germline, CDR1 is MNHEY and CDR2 is SMNVEV (reference sequence).

This chain joins TRBV19 and TRBJ2-7; D perhaps matches TRBD1 (5 bases). V lost 5 bases and J lost 0, with 11 bases in between. Germline V gives CDR1 LNHDA, CDR2 SQIVND (reference sequence). The CDR3 sequence is 14 residues long. In DNA form, the CDR3 reads TGTGCCAGTAGTTCGGCCCAGGGCTCCTACGAGCAGTACTTC. Translation: CASSSAQGSYEQYF.

CDR3 coding DNA: TGTGCCAGTATACCGAGGGGCAGGGGGGACCAGCCCCAGCATTTT. This codes for CASIPRGRGDQPQHF. The V call is TRBV19, the J call TRBJ1-5; 7 bases agree with TRBD1. Germline values: CDR1 LNHDA, CDR2 SQIVND (reference sequence). This CDR3 contains 15 residues. The ends lost 7 bases at V and 7 bases at J; junction bases unmatched: 13.

The rearrangement links TRBV9 to TRBJ2-1; perhaps TRBD2 as D (7 bases). Looked up from germline, CDR1 is SGDLS and CDR2 is YYNGEE. Trimming removed 0 bases at V and 7 bases at J, with 14 bases between. This CDR3 region has 15 residues. CDR3 loop: CASSVVGGLANEQFF. Written as DNA, the CDR3 is TGTGCCAGCAGCGTAGTGGGGGGGCTAGCTAATGAGCAGTTCTTC.

The genes are TRBV10-3 and TRBJ1-2; 7 nucleotides align to TRBD1. This CDR3 comprises 15 residues. J gave up 2 bases and V 2 bases, and 5 bases lay outside the gene matches. Germline V gene lookup returns CDR1 ENHRY and CDR2 SYGVKD. The CDR3 bases are TGTGCCATCAGTGAGGGGACAGAGGAAAACTATGGCTACACCTTC. Translated, it gives CAISEGTEENYGYTF.

V and J are TRBV24-1 and TRBJ2-1; 14 bases are shared with TRBD2. The CDR3 runs 16 residues. Germline V gene data show CDR1 as KGHDR and CDR2 as SFDVKD. V was pared by 5 bases and J by 6 bases, with 5 bases of the junction left unmatched. CDR3: CATSVRLAGGVNEQFF. For the CDR3, the DNA is TGTGCCACCAGTGTCCGACTAGCGGGGGGGGTCAATGAGCAGTTCTTC.

The rearrangement uses TRBV6-2 or TRBV6-3 and TRBJ2-7; D perhaps matches TRBD2 (5 bases). Germline V lookup: CDR1 MNHEY, CDR2 SVGEGT. This CDR3 is 15 amino acids long. V was shortened by 2 bases and J by 4 bases, with 15 bases between the two germline ends. In DNA, the CDR3 is TGTGCCAGCAGTTACGTATGGGAGTCCAGATACGAGCAGTACTTC. It specifies CASSYVWESRYEQYF.

The chain recombines TRBV12-3 or TRBV12-4 with TRBJ1-1; no reliable D call. This CDR3 has 13 residues. V dropped 7 bases and J dropped 2 bases, with 11 bases sitting between them. The CDR3 here is CASTFTANTEAFF. Here the CDR3 DNA reads TGTGCCAGCACCTTTACAGCTAACACTGAAGCTTTCTTT.

This chain joins TRBV27 and TRBJ2-7, with 8 bases aligning to TRBD1. Germline V gene lookup returns CDR1 MNHEY and CDR2 SMNVEV (reference sequence). This CDR3 is 16 amino acids long. V was clipped by 5 bases and J by 2 bases; unmatched bases: 11. The CDR3 DNA reads as TGTGCCAGCAGTAAAGGGTTTGGACAGGGAACCTACGAGCAGTACTTC. Amino acids: CASSKGFGQGTYEQYF.

V gene TRBV7-2 combines with J gene TRBJ2-7; 7 bases agree with TRBD2. This CDR3 is 13 amino acids long. Germline V gives CDR1 SGHTA, CDR2 FQGNSA. The CDR3: CASLRGGPGEQYF. DNA for the CDR3: TGTGCGAGCTTGCGGGGAGGGCCGGGGGAGCAGTACTTC.

The J gene is TRBJ1-4, the V gene TRBV18; TRBD1 might be the D (5 bases). This CDR3 comprises 14 residues. V was clipped by 4 bases and J by 7 bases, with 13 bases between them. CDR1 is KGHSH, CDR2 LQKENI, per germline. CDR3 nucleotide sequence: TGTGCCAGCTCACGAGGAGGGGAGGGTGAAAAACTGTTTTTT. It encodes CASSRGGEGEKLFF.

This clone was recorded once. This chain uses TRBV5-1 with TRBJ2-3; TRBD2 matches 9 bases. J lost 5 bases, V lost 2 bases, and 6 bases had no gene match. This CDR3 spans 15 amino acids. Germline V gene lookup returns CDR1 SGHRS and CDR2 YFSETQ. The CDR3 is CASSFSSGVEDTQYF. CDR3 in DNA: TGCGCCAGCAGCTTCTCTAGCGGGGTGGAAGATACGCAGTATTTT.

The chain links TRBV2 to TRBJ1-5; no reliable D call. V was shortened by 6 bases and J by 3 bases, with 12 bases between the two germline ends. The CDR3 sequence is 14 residues long. CDR1 SNHLY and CDR2 FYNNEI come from the germline V gene. The CDR3 nucleotides read TGTGCCAGCAGGAGTGACGGAGTCAATCAGCCCCAGCATTTT. Translating gives CASRSDGVNQPQHF.

The chain couples TRBV14 to TRBJ1-3, with D hard to call. Germline V CDR1 and CDR2: SGHDN, FVKESK. The CDR3 has 16 residues. The V and J ends lost 0 bases and 1 base respectively, with 10 bases between them. CDR3 in DNA: TGTGCCAGCAGCCAAGATCTGGGAGGTTCTGGAAACACCATATATTTT. Encoded protein: CASSQDLGGSGNTIYF.